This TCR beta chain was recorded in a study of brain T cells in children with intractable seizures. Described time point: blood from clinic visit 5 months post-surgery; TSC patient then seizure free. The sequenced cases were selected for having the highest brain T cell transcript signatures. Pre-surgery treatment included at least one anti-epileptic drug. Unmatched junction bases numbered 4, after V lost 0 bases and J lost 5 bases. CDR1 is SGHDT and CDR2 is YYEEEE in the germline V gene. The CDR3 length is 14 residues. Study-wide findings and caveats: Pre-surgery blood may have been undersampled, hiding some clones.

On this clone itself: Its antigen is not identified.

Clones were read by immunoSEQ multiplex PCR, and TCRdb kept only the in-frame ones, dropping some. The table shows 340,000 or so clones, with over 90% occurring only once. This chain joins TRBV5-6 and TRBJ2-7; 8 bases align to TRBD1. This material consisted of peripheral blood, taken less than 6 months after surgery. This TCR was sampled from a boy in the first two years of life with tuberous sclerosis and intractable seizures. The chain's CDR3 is CASSLGTGFNEQYF. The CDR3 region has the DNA TGTGCCAGCAGCTTGGGGACAGGGTTCAACGAGCAGTACTTC.